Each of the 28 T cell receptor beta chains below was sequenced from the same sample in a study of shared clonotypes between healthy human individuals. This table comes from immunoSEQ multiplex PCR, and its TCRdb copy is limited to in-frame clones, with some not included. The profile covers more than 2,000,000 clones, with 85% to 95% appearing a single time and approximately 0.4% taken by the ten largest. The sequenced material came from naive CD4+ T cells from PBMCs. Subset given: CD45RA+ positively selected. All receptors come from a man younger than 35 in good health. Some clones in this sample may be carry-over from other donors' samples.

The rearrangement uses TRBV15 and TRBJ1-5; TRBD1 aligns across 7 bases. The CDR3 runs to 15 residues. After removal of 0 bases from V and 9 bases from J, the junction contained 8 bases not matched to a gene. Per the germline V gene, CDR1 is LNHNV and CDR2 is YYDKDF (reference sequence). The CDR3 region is CATSREGGQASPQHF. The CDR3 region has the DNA TGTGCCACCAGCAGAGAGGGAGGACAGGCCTCGCCCCAGCATTTT.

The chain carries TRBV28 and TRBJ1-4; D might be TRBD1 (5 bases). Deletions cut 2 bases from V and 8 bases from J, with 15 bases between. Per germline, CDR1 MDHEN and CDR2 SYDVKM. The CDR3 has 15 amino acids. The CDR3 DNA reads TGTGCCAGCAGTTTAGCCCCTAGGGGTGAGGAAAAACTGTTTTTT. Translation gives CASSLAPRGEEKLFF.

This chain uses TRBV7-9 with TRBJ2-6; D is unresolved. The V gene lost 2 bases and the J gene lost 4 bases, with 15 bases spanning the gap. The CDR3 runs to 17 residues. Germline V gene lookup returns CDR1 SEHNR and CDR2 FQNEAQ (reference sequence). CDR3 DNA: TGTGCCAGCAGCTTAAATTCCCAGGCGGACGGGGCCAACGTCCTGACTTTC. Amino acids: CASSLNSQADGANVLTF.

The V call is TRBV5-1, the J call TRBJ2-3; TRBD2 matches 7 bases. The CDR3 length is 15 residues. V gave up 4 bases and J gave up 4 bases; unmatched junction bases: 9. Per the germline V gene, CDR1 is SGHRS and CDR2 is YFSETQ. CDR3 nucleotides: TGCGCCAGCAGCCCCTACTCAGGGAGGGCAGATACGCAGTATTTT. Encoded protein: CASSPYSGRADTQYF.

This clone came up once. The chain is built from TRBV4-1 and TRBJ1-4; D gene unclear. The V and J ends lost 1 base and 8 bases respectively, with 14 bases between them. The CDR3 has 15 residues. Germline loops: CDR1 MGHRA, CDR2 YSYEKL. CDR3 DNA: TGCGCCAGCAGCCAAGGGGAAAGACCGGGGGAAAAACTGTTTTTT. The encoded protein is CASSQGERPGEKLFF.

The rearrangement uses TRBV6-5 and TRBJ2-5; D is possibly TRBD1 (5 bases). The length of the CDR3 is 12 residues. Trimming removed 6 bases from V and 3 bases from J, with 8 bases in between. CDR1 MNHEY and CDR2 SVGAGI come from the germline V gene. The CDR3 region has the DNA TGTGCCAGCAGATCGACAGAAGAGACCCAGTACTTC. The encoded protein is CASRSTEETQYF.

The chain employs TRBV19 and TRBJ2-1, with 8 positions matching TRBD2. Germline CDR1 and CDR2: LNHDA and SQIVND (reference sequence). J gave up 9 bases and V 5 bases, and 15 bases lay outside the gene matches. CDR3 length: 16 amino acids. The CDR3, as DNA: TGTGCCAGTAGTTCCCCGGGGGGTAGCGGGACCGGTGAGCAGTTCTTC. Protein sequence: CASSSPGGSGTGEQFF.

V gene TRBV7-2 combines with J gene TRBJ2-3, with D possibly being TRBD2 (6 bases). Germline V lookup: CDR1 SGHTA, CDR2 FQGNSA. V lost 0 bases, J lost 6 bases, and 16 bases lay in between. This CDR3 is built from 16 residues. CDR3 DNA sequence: TGTGCCAGCAGCTTAGCGCTAGCCTACCGGGGGGATACGCAGTATTTT. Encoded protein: CASSLALAYRGDTQYF.

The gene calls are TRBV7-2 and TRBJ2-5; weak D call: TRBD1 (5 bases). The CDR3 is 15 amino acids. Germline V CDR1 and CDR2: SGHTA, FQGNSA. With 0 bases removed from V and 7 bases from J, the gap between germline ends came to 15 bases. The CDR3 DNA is TGTGCCAGCAGCTTAGCGGGGCCAGCCCTGGGGACCCAGTACTTC. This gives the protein CASSLAGPALGTQYF.

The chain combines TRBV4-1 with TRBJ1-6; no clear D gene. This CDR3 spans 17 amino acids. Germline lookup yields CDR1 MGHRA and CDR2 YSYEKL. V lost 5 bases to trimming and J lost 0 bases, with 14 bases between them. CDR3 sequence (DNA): TGCGCCAGCAGCGAACTCGGCATAAGCTCCTATAATTCACCCCTCCACTTT. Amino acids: CASSELGISSYNSPLHF.

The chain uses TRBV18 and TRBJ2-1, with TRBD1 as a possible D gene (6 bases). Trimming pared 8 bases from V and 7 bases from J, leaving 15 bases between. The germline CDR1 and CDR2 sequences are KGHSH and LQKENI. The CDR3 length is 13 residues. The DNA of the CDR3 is TGTGCCAGCCAAAGTTTTCAGGGGAATGAGCAGTTCTTC. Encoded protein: CASQSFQGNEQFF.

The CDR3 nucleotides are TGCGCCAGCAGCTTAGTGGCTAGCGGGAGTAACGAGCAGTACTTC. This sequence encodes CASSLVASGSNEQYF. This chain connects TRBV5-1 to TRBJ2-7; 10 bases fit TRBD2. Trimming cost V 2 bases and J 5 bases; bases outside gene matches: 7. Per the germline V gene, CDR1 is SGHRS and CDR2 is YFSETQ. CDR3 length: 15 amino acids. Supplemented by reference TRBV5-1 and TRBJ2-7, the full variable domain reads KAGVTQTPRYLIKTRGQQVTLSCSPISGHRSVSWYQQTPGQGLQFLFEYFSETQRNKGNFPGRFSGRQFSNSRSEMNVSTLELGDSALYLCASSLVASGSNEQYFGPGTRLTVT.

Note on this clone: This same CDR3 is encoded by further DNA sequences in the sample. This CDR3 reads CASSPQGYYGYTF. The CDR3 bases are TGTGCCAGCTCACCGCAGGGTTACTATGGCTACACCTTC. The gene calls are TRBV18 and TRBJ1-2; the D gene is possibly TRBD1 (5 bases). CDR3 length: 13 amino acids. With 3 bases removed from V and 3 bases from J, the gap between germline ends came to 8 bases. Germline loops: CDR1 KGHSH, CDR2 LQKENI.

In DNA form, the CDR3 reads TGTGCCAGCAGCTTGGGGGCGGGAGCGTTGTCAGATACGCAGTATTTT. This codes for CASSLGAGALSDTQYF. V gene TRBV5-4 combines with J gene TRBJ2-3, with 7 bases that match TRBD2. Germline CDR1 and CDR2: SGHNT and YYREEE (reference sequence). The CDR3 loop spans 16 amino acids. V dropped 0 bases and J dropped 4; count of bases not matched to a gene: 8. The full variable domain, completed using reference TRBV5-4 and TRBJ2-3, is ETGVTQSPTHLIKTRGQQVTLRCSSQSGHNTVSWYQQALGQGPQFIFQYYREEENGRGNFPPRFSGLQFPNYSSELNVNALELDDSALYLCASSLGAGALSDTQYFGPGTRLTVL.

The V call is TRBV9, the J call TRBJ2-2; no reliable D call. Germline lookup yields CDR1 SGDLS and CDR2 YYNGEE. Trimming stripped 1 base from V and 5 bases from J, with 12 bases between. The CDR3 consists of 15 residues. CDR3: CASSVTPVGTGELFF. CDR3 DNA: TGTGCCAGCAGCGTAACCCCTGTGGGTACCGGGGAGCTGTTTTTT. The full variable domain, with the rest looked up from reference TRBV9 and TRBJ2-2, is DSGVTQTPKHLITATGQRVTLRCSPRSGDLSVYWYQQSLDQGLQFLIQYYNGEERAKGNILERFSAQQFPDLHSELNLSSLELGDSALYFCASSVTPVGTGELFFGEGSRLTVL.

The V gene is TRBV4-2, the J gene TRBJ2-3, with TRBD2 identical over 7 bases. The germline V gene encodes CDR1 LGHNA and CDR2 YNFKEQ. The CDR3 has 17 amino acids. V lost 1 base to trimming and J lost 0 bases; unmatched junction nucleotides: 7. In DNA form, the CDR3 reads TGTGCCAGCAGCCAAGTAACCAGCGGGGCGAGCACAGATACGCAGTATTTT. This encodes CASSQVTSGASTDTQYF.

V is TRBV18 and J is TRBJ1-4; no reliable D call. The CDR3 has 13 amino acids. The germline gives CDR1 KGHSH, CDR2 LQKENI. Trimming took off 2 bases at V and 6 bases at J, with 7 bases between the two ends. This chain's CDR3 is CASSPGEDEKLFF. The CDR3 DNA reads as TGTGCCAGCTCACCAGGGGAAGATGAAAAACTGTTTTTT.

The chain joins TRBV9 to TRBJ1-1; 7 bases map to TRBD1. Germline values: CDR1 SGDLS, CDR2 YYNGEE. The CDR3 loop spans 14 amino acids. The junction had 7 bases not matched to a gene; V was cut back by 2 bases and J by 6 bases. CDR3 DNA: TGTGCCAGCAGCGTTGGACAGGCAGCTCCTGAAGCTTTCTTT. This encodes CASSVGQAAPEAFF.

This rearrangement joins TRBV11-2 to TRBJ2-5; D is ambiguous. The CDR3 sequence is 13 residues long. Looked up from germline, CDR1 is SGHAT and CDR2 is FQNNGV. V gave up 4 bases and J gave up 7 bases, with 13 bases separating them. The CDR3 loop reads CASSSTVVGTQYF. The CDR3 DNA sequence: TGTGCCAGCAGCTCAACGGTGGTCGGGACCCAGTACTTC.

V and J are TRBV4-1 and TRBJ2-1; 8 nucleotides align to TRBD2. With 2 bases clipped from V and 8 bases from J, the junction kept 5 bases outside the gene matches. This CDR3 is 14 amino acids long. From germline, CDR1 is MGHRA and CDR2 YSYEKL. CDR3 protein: CASSQREGHDEQFF. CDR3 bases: TGCGCCAGCAGCCAACGGGAGGGTCACGATGAGCAGTTCTTC.

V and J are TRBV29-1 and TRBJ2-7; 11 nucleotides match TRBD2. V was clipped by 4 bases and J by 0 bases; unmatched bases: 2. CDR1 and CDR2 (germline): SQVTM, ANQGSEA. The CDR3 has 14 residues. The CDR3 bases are TGCAGCGTTGCGACTAGCGGGATCTCCTACGAGCAGTACTTC. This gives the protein CSVATSGISYEQYF.

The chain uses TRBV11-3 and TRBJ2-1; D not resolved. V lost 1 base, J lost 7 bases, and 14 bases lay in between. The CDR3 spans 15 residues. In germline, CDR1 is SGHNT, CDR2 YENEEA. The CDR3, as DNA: TGTGCCAGCAGCTTAGGCCGGAGTAAGGAAAATGAGCAGTTCTTC. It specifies CASSLGRSKENEQFF.

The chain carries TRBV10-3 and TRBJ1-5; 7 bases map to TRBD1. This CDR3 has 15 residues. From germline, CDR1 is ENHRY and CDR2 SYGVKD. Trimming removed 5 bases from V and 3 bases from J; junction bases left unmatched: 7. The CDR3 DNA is TGTGCCATCAGTCGGACAGGTGAGGACAATCAGCCCCAGCATTTT. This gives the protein CAISRTGEDNQPQHF.

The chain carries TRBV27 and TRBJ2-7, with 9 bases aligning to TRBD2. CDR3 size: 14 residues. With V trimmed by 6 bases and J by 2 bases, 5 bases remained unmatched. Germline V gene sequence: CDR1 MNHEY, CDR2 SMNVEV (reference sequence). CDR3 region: CASSGAGGPYEQYF. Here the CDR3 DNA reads TGTGCCAGCAGCGGAGCGGGAGGCCCCTACGAGCAGTACTTC.

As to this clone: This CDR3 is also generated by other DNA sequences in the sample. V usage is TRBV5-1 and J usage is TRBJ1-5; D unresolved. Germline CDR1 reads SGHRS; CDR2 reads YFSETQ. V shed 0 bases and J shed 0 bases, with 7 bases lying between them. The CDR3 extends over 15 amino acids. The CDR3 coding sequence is TGCGCCAGCAGCTTGGATCCTGCTAGCAATCAGCCCCAGCATTTT. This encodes CASSLDPASNQPQHF.

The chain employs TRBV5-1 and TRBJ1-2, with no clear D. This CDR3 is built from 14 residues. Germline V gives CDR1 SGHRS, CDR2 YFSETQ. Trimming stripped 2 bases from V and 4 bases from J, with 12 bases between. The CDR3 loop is CASSLSWTGYGYTF. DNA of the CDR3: TGCGCCAGCAGCTTATCATGGACGGGCTATGGCTACACCTTC.

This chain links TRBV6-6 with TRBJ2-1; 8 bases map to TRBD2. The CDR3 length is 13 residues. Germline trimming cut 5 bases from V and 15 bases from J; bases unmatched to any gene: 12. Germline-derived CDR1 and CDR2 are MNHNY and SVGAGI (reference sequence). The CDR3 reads CASSPPGLGVWFF. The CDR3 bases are TGTGCCAGCAGTCCTCCGGGACTAGGGGTCTGGTTCTTC.

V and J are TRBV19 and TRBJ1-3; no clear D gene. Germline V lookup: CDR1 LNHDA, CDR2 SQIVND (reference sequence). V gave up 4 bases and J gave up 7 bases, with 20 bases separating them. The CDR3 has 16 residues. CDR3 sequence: CASSKRTLDLRNTIYF. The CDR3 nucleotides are TGTGCCAGTAGTAAACGGACTCTGGATTTGCGGAACACCATATATTTT.